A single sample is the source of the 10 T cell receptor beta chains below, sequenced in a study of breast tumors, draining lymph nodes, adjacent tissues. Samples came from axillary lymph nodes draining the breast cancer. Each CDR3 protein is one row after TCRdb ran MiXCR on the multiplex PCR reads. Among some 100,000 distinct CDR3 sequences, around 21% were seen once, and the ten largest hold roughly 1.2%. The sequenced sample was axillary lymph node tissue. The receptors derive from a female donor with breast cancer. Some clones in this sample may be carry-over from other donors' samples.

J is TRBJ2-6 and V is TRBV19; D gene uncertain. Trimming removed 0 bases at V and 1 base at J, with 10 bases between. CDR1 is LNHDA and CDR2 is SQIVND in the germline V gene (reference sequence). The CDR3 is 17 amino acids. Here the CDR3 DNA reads TGTGCCAGTAGTATAGAGAAAAAGGAGTCTGGGGCCAACGTCCTGACTTTC. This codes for CASSIEKKESGANVLTF.

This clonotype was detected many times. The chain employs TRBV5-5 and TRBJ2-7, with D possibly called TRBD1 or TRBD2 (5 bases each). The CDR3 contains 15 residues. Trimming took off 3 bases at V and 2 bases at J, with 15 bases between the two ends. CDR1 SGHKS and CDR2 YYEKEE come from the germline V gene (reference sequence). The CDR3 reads CASSSRWDPAYEQYF. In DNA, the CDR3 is TGTGCCAGCAGCTCGAGGTGGGACCCAGCCTACGAGCAGTACTTC.

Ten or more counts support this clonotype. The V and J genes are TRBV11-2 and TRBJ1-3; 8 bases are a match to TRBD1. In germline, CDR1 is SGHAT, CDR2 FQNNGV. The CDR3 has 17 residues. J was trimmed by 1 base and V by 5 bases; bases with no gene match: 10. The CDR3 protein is CASSLRGQDLSGNTIYF. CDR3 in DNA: TGTGCCAGCAGCCTACGGGGACAGGATCTATCTGGAAACACCATATATTTT.

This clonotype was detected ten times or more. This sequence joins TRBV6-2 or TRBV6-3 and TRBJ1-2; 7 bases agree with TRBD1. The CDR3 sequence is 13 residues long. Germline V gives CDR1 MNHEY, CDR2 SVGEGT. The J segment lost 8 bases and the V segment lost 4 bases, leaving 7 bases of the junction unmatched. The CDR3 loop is CASSLATGLGYTF. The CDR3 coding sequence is TGTGCCAGCAGTTTGGCGACAGGGTTGGGCTACACCTTC.

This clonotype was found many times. DNA of the CDR3: TGTGCCAGCAGCTTGCTGGCGGGGGGGCCTAAGACCCAGTACTTC. As protein: CASSLLAGGPKTQYF. The chain links TRBV7-2 to TRBJ2-5; 9 nucleotides match TRBD2. The germline gives CDR1 SGHTA, CDR2 FQGNSA. The CDR3 length is 15 residues. J lost 6 bases, V lost 3 bases, and 8 bases had no gene match.

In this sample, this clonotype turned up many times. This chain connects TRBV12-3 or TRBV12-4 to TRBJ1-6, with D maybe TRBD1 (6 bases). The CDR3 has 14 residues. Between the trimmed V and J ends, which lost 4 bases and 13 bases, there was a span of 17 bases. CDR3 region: CASSYGQTHSPLHF. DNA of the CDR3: TGTGCCAGCAGTTACGGACAGACCCACTCGCCCCTCCACTTT.

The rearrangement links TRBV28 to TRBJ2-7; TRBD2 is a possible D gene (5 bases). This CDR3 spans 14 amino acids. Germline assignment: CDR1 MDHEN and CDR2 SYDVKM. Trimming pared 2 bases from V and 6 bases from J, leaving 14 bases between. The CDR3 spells CASSLERMDPEQYF. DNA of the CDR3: TGTGCCAGCAGTTTAGAGCGGATGGATCCCGAGCAGTACTTC.

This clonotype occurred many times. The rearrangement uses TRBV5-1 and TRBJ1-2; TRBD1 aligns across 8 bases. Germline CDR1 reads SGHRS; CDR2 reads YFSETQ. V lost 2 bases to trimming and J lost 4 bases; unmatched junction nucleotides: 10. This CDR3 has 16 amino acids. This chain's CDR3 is CASSFAPGQAIYGYTF. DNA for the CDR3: TGCGCCAGCAGCTTCGCCCCGGGACAGGCAATCTATGGCTACACCTTC.

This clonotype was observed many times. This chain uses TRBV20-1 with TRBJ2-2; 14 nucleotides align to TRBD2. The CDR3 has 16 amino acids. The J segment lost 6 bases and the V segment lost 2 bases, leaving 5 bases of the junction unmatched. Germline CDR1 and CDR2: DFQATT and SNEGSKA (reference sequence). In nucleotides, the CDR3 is TGCAGTGCTAGATCCGGGACTAGCGGGAGATCCGGGGAGCTGTTTTTT. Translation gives CSARSGTSGRSGELFF.

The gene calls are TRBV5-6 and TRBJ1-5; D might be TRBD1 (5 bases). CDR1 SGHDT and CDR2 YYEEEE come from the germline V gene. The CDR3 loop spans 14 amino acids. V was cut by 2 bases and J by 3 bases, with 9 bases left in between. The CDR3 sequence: CASSFGGFNQPQHF. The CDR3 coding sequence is TGTGCCAGCAGCTTCGGGGGGTTCAATCAGCCCCAGCATTTT.